This entry lists 27 T cell receptor beta chains sequenced from one sample in a study of T cell responses to AZD1222 COVID-19 vaccine (dated by TCRdb to the early 2020s). The time point label, as the study defines it: about 28 days (+/-7) after the second vaccine dose. Libraries were made using the immunoSEQ multiplex PCR assay. TCRdb retrieved this table from immuneACCESS and kept in-frame rearrangements only. Not all clones are present; in checked studies, unresolved V genes account for under half, and no reason is known for the remainder. Within this sample are 150,000 to 250,000 clones, with approximately 90% of them counted one time only. The biggest ten clones account for roughly 3.5% of the sample. Sample: peripheral blood, taken 28 days after the second AZD1222 dose. These receptors were collected from an adult who received the AZD1222 COVID-19 vaccine.

This sequence joins TRBV5-1 and TRBJ2-1, with 8 bases aligning to TRBD2. J gave up 7 bases and V 4 bases, and 4 bases lay outside the gene matches. CDR1 is SGHRS, CDR2 YFSETQ, per germline. There are 13 residues in the CDR3. CDR3 nucleotide sequence: TGCGCCAGCAGCGTGGCTAGCGGGAATGAGCAGTTCTTC. Translating it yields CASSVASGNEQFF.

The rearrangement joins TRBV11-2 to TRBJ2-1, with D unclear. The CDR3 sequence is 17 residues long. In germline, CDR1 is SGHAT, CDR2 FQNNGV. The V gene lost 8 bases and the J gene lost 9 bases, with 29 bases spanning the gap. CDR3 sequence reads: CASHGEAAGPLGSEQFF. In DNA, the CDR3 is TGTGCCAGCCATGGAGAGGCAGCCGGGCCCTTGGGAAGTGAGCAGTTCTTC.

This chain connects TRBV18 to TRBJ1-3; D unresolved. V was trimmed by 3 bases and J by 4 bases, leaving 7 bases between them. The CDR3 consists of 13 residues. CDR1 and CDR2 from the germline V gene are KGHSH and LQKENI. The CDR3 protein is CASSPLQGNTIYF. The CDR3 coding sequence is TGTGCCAGCTCACCCCTCCAGGGAAACACCATATATTTT.

This sequence joins TRBV18 and TRBJ1-2; D unclear. V lost 3 bases and J 4 bases, leaving 12 bases between the germline ends. Germline V gene data show CDR1 as KGHSH and CDR2 as LQKENI. The CDR3 sequence is 14 residues long. The DNA of the CDR3 is TGTGCCAGCTCACCGCAACAGTCCCCCTATGGCTACACCTTC. Protein: CASSPQQSPYGYTF.

The chain employs TRBV30 and TRBJ2-7; 11 positions match TRBD2. The germline V gene encodes CDR1 GTSNPN and CDR2 SVGIG (reference sequence). The CDR3 is made up of 18 amino acids. V lost 7 bases and J lost 0; bases outside the gene matches: 17. The CDR3 DNA reads as TGTGCCTCTTCGAAGAGCTCTAGCGGGAGGCCCCACTCCTACGAGCAGTACTTC. Protein sequence: CASSKSSSGRPHSYEQYF.

This clone was seen once. The gene calls are TRBV6-5 and TRBJ1-2; 11 bases line up with TRBD1. The CDR3 runs 13 residues. The J segment lost 7 bases and the V segment lost 6 bases, leaving 4 bases of the junction unmatched. CDR1 MNHEY and CDR2 SVGAGI come from the germline V gene. The CDR3 is CASRKGTGGGYTF. For the CDR3, the DNA is TGTGCCAGCAGGAAAGGGACAGGGGGTGGCTACACCTTC.

This clone was seen only once. The chain couples TRBV29-1 to TRBJ1-1, with unresolved D. CDR1 SQVTM and CDR2 ANQGSEA come from the germline V gene. The V end was cut by 4 bases, the J end by 0 bases, with 12 bases between. This CDR3 spans 14 amino acids. In DNA form, the CDR3 reads TGCAGCGTTGCGAACCTGGCACTGAACACTGAAGCTTTCTTT. Protein product: CSVANLALNTEAFF. Full variable domain (missing parts from reference TRBV29-1 and TRBJ1-1): SAVISQKPSRDICQRGTSLTIQCQVDSQVTMMFWYRQQPGQSLTLIATANQGSEATYESGFVIDKFPISRPNLTFSTLTVSNMSPEDSSIYLCSVANLALNTEAFFGQGTRLTVV.

The genes are TRBV5-4 and TRBJ1-3; no clear D gene. The CDR3 totals 13 residues. Germline V gene sequence: CDR1 SGHNT, CDR2 YYREEE (reference sequence). V gave up 1 base and J gave up 4 bases, with 6 bases separating them. The CDR3 region has the DNA TGTGCCAGCAGCTTGTACGCCGGAAACACCATATATTTT. This codes for CASSLYAGNTIYF. The whole variable domain, filled in from reference TRBV5-4 and TRBJ1-3, reads ETGVTQSPTHLIKTRGQQVTLRCSSQSGHNTVSWYQQALGQGPQFIFQYYREEENGRGNFPPRFSGLQFPNYSSELNVNALELDDSALYLCASSLYAGNTIYFGEGSWLTVV.

The CDR3 region is CASSHGPRTSTDTQYF. CDR3 DNA: TGTGCCAGCAGCCATGGACCTCGGACTAGCACAGATACGCAGTATTTT. V is TRBV3-1 (or the pseudogene TRBV3-2) and J is TRBJ2-3, with a tentative D call TRBD2 (5 bases). Germline CDR1 reads LGHDT; CDR2 reads YNNKEL (reference sequence). The CDR3 is made up of 16 amino acids. V gave up 3 bases and J gave up 0 bases, with 13 bases separating them.

The rearrangement joins TRBV10-2 to TRBJ2-3; D uncertain. Per germline, CDR1 WSHSY and CDR2 SAAADI. Trimming stripped 4 bases from V and 4 bases from J, with 12 bases between. The CDR3 length is 14 residues. The CDR3, as DNA: TGCGCCAGCAGTGTGACCCACGGCCCAGATACGCAGTATTTT. It specifies CASSVTHGPDTQYF.

This clone was observed a single time. V gene TRBV5-1 combines with J gene TRBJ2-3; TRBD1 agrees at 10 bases. Germline CDR1 SGHRS, CDR2 YFSETQ. The CDR3 is 16 residues long. With V trimmed by 4 bases and J by 4 bases, 9 bases remained unmatched. The CDR3 loop is CASSLGGTGVSDTQYF. CDR3 sequence (DNA): TGCGCCAGCAGCCTGGGGGGGACAGGGGTATCAGATACGCAGTATTTT.

CDR3 coding DNA: TGCGCCAGCAGCCAAGGTGGTGCCCCAGATACGCAGTATTTT. The encoded protein is CASSQGGAPDTQYF. The rearrangement joins TRBV4-1 to TRBJ2-3; D call uncertain. The CDR3 totals 14 residues. CDR1 is MGHRA and CDR2 is YSYEKL in the germline V gene. Trimming stripped 1 base from V and 4 bases from J, with 9 bases between.

This chain links TRBV30 with TRBJ2-7; TRBD2 might be the D (6 bases). The length of the CDR3 is 12 residues. CDR1 and CDR2 (germline): GTSNPN, SVGIG (reference sequence). The germline V and J ends were trimmed by 3 bases and 2 bases, with 8 bases remaining between them. The CDR3 sequence: CAWSGEAYEQYF. In DNA form, the CDR3 reads TGTGCCTGGAGCGGGGAGGCCTACGAGCAGTACTTC.

The V call is TRBV10-3, the J call TRBJ1-3; D is perhaps TRBD1 (5 bases). The CDR3 runs to 19 residues. V lost 0 bases and J 0 bases, leaving 18 bases between the germline ends. Germline values: CDR1 ENHRY, CDR2 SYGVKD. For the CDR3, the DNA is TGTGCCATCAGTGAGTCGGGGGTGCGGGGTTCTCTCTCTGGAAACACCATATATTTT. This sequence encodes CAISESGVRGSLSGNTIYF.

The chain is built from TRBV5-4 and TRBJ1-2; 8 bases line up with TRBD1. CDR3 length: 16 residues. Germline loops: CDR1 SGHNT, CDR2 YYREEE (reference sequence). The trim removed 1 base at V and 3 bases at J, leaving 8 bases unmatched. The CDR3 region is CASSLNRGAGYYGYTF. As DNA, the CDR3 is TGTGCCAGCAGCTTGAACAGGGGGGCAGGTTACTATGGCTACACCTTC.

This clone was seen a single time. Other DNA sequences in the same sample also yield this CDR3. The rearrangement uses TRBV19 and TRBJ2-5; D not resolved. The V gene lost 0 bases and the J gene lost 1 base, with 9 bases spanning the gap. The CDR3 contains 15 residues. Per germline, CDR1 LNHDA and CDR2 SQIVND (reference sequence). CDR3 residues: CASSIDGLGQETQYF. The CDR3 DNA is TGTGCCAGTAGTATAGATGGGCTAGGCCAAGAGACCCAGTACTTC.

This clone is a singleton in its sample. The rearrangement joins TRBV11-3 to TRBJ2-7; 8 bases align to TRBD2. This CDR3 is built from 14 residues. With 5 bases clipped from V and 6 bases from J, the junction kept 9 bases outside the gene matches. Germline V gives CDR1 SGHNT, CDR2 YENEEA. CDR3 residues: CASSLFRGLGEQYF. CDR3 DNA sequence: TGTGCCAGCAGCCTGTTTAGGGGACTAGGCGAGCAGTACTTC.

The chain links TRBV9 to TRBJ2-5; a weak D match, TRBD2 (5 bases). Deletions cut 3 bases from V and 5 bases from J, with 14 bases between. The CDR3 sequence is 14 residues long. The V gene's germline CDR1 is SGDLS and CDR2 YYNGEE. CDR3 DNA: TGTGCCAGCAGCGGTCAGCATGGGGAGGAGACCCAGTACTTC. This codes for CASSGQHGEETQYF.

This chain links TRBV7-2 with TRBJ1-5; TRBD1 agrees at 7 bases. This CDR3 contains 15 residues. With V trimmed by 0 bases and J by 7 bases, 6 bases remained unmatched. Per germline, CDR1 SGHTA and CDR2 FQGNSA. The CDR3 here is CASSLAGTVLQPQHF. The CDR3 DNA sequence: TGTGCCAGCAGCTTAGCCGGGACAGTGTTGCAGCCCCAGCATTTT.

This clone was detected only once. The chain has TRBV16 and TRBJ1-1; D gene uncertain. The germline gives CDR1 KGHSY, CDR2 FQNENV. V shed 1 base and J shed 5 bases, with 11 bases lying between them. The CDR3 is 14 residues long. The CDR3 spells CASSQWALGTEAFF. The DNA for the CDR3 is TGTGCCAGCAGCCAATGGGCCTTGGGTACTGAAGCTTTCTTT.

This rearrangement joins TRBV12-3 or TRBV12-4 to TRBJ1-2, with D perhaps TRBD1 (6 bases). V was cut by 6 bases and J by 8 bases, with 13 bases left in between. This CDR3 region has 12 residues. The CDR3 is CASSAFRGGYTF. CDR3 in DNA: TGTGCCAGCAGCGCCTTCAGGGGAGGCTACACCTTC.

The J gene is TRBJ1-2, the V gene TRBV6-5; TRBD1 might be the D (5 bases). V lost 6 bases, J lost 7 bases, and 21 bases lay in between. CDR1 is MNHEY and CDR2 is SVGAGI in the germline V gene. CDR3 length: 15 residues. This CDR3 is CASSIDRRPLGGYTF. The CDR3 region has the DNA TGTGCCAGCAGCATAGACAGACGACCCCTCGGTGGCTACACCTTC.

This chain connects TRBV6-5 to TRBJ2-6; tentatively, D is TRBD1 (5 bases). V lost 8 bases and J lost 0, with 11 bases in between. Germline V lookup: CDR1 MNHEY, CDR2 SVGAGI. The CDR3 length is 15 residues. The CDR3 is CASVGQGSGANVLTF. The CDR3 DNA is TGTGCCAGCGTGGGGCAGGGCTCTGGGGCCAACGTCCTGACTTTC.

The chain has TRBV30 and TRBJ1-2, with a possible D match to TRBD1 (6 bases). V gave up 1 base and J gave up 5 bases, with 14 bases separating them. The CDR3 extends over 14 amino acids. Germline loops: CDR1 GTSNPN, CDR2 SVGIG (reference sequence). The chain's CDR3 is CAWSDAGTFYGYTF. The CDR3 coding sequence is TGTGCCTGGAGTGACGCCGGGACATTTTATGGCTACACCTTC.

The chain links TRBV21-1 to TRBJ2-7. TRBV21-1 is termed a pseudogene. The CDR3 is made up of 15 amino acids. The CDR3 reads CASSKSNRVGHEQYF. The CDR3, as DNA: TGTGCCAGCAGCAAATCCAATAGGGTGGGTCACGAGCAGTACTTC.

The chain joins TRBV2 to TRBJ2-7, with no clear D. Per germline, CDR1 SNHLY and CDR2 FYNNEI. Trimming removed 6 bases at V and 0 bases at J, with 6 bases between. CDR3 size: 12 residues. DNA for the CDR3: TGTGCCAGCAGGATTGGCTCCTACGAGCAGTACTTC. This sequence encodes CASRIGSYEQYF.

The gene calls are TRBV27 and TRBJ1-4; D gene unclear. Germline V gene lookup returns CDR1 MNHEY and CDR2 SMNVEV (reference sequence). This CDR3 contains 15 residues. The V gene lost 6 bases and the J gene lost 3 bases, with 14 bases spanning the gap. In DNA form, the CDR3 reads TGTGCCAGCAGATACGCCCTCGGGGCTAATGAAAAACTGTTTTTT. Protein sequence: CASRYALGANEKLFF.